This TCR beta chain derives from a study of shared clonotypes between healthy human individuals. Study at large: Per-donor plates numbered three CD4 naive, three CD4 memory, two CD8 naive and one CD8 memory.

Repertoires were generated with immunoSEQ multiplex PCR, while TCRdb's copy carries only in-frame clones and drops some. Counted here are around 990,000 clones, approximately 75% occurring once; the ten biggest clones make up roughly 0.9%. The sample holds one count of this clone. The germline V gene encodes CDR1 SGHTA and CDR2 FQGNSA. This CDR3 comprises 16 residues. V lost 4 bases to trimming and J lost 6 bases; unmatched junction nucleotides: 14. Sequences were obtained from memory CD4+ T cells from PBMCs. Subset noted: CD45RA-negative fraction. V is TRBV7-2 and J is TRBJ2-7; TRBD2 agrees at 8 bases. The receptor comes from a man aged 18 to 29 in good health. Some clones in this sample may be carry-over from other donors' samples. CDR3 sequence: CASSSRGGSGAREQYF. For the CDR3, the DNA is TGTGCCAGCAGCTCCCGGGGGGGGAGCGGGGCCCGCGAGCAGTACTTC.